The present entry profiles one TCR beta chain with its context. What it binds is unknown. The CDR3 contains 18 residues. Germline V gene sequence: CDR1 SGHKS, CDR2 YYEKEE (reference sequence). The ends lost 2 bases at V and 5 bases at J; junction bases unmatched: 14. The data belong to a study of shared clonotypes between healthy human individuals. Study details: The cohort comprised a couple of women and a few men. Their ages spanned 18 to 49 years.

CD8 cells classed as naive were CD45RO-negative and positively selected for CCR7, excluding terminally differentiated effector memory CD45RA+ cells. In replicate PCRs of sorted subsets, around 200 ng DNA, about 29,000 T cell genomes, was used. TCRdb's copy holds only in-frame clones and misses some; the assay was immunoSEQ multiplex PCR. The table shows about 2.1 million clones, with approximately 92% occurring only once. Findings of the study overall: Sharing across a few donors was seen in 4% to 6.5% of naive CD4 clonotypes. On the whole, naive subsets had larger estimated richness than memory subsets had.

The chain carries TRBV5-5 and TRBJ1-5, with 9 positions matching TRBD1. This clonotype was sampled from a man aged 18 to 30 in good health. Some clones in this sample may be carry-over from other donors' samples. Specimen: naive CD8+ T cells from PBMCs. DNA of the CDR3: TGTGCCAGCAGCTTCTACCCCAGCCGGGACAGGGAGTATCAGCCCCAGCATTTT. Translated, it gives CASSFYPSRDREYQPQHF.